What follows describes a single T cell receptor (beta chain). The specificity of this receptor is unknown. Per-base quality was not reported, and no clone a single base away is much larger than it. This record comes from a study of blood T cell repertoires in COVID-19 (dated by TCRdb to 2020 to 2022). General notes on the study: Samples from collaborators originated in the United States, Italy and Spain and spanned both the acute and convalescent phases of COVID-19. Samples came from the ongoing ImmuneRACE study (first 160 participants) plus 1,254 subjects from 6 global collaborators. A de-identified subject ID, COVID-19 status, age in years and sex were almost always included in the sample metadata. The material from the prospective study consisted of cDNA or gDNA derived from T cells, B-cell-depleted T cells, or PBMCs. Where available, HLA class I and class II types were obtained from metadata supplied by the sample provider rather than from assay-based typing. The repertoires were released in a freely available public database intended as a resource for research on the immune response to SARS-CoV-2. The dataset comprised deeply sampled blood TCRbeta repertoires from subjects exposed to, actively infected with, or recovered from COVID-19. The research as a whole found: How much clinical and demographic metadata was included differed by source and by participant, and the metadata was provided uncurated.

Participants in the prospective study were aged roughly 18 to 100 years, lived in more than 20 United States geographic areas, and enrolled through a virtual design. To assign participants to cohorts, the prospective study relied on clinical history that participants themselves reported in a screening survey and a study questionnaire. Recovered participants in ImmuneRACE Cohort 3 were defined as having two consecutive negative NP/OP PCR tests, clearance from a healthcare professional, or resolution of symptoms. Each participant in the prospective study had whole blood, serum and a nasopharyngeal or oropharyngeal swab collected by mobile phlebotomists. Prospective study participants could optionally give additional blood draws and questionnaires over an approximately two-month period. Prospective study blood samples were shipped either frozen or at room temperature before DNA extraction. TCRbeta CDR3 regions were amplified from genomic DNA using the immunoSEQ Assay, a bias-controlled multiplex PCR. The study's processing was this. The number of nucleated cells in each sample was estimated by amplification of reference gene primers within the assay. Sequence reads were collapsed and filtered to measure the absolute abundance of every unique TCRbeta CDR3 rearrangement. For each sample, productive Simpson clonality was calculated by taking the square root of Simpson's diversity index across productive rearrangements. TCRdb limited this immuneACCESS table to in-frame rearrangements with V and J called. A share of clones is missing; checked studies link under half to unresolved V genes, and the rest is unexplained. V and J calls and clone size follow that table, whereas D and trimming were derived from the DNA. The sample records about 190,000 clones, 65% to 85% of which are singletons. Around 3.5% of the sample is in the top ten clones.

From V the trimming removes 10 bases and from J it removes 1 base, while the gene matches leave 9 bases of the junction unaccounted for. The CDR1 and CDR2 encoded by the germline V gene are MDHEN and SYDVKM. The CDR3 covers 15 residues, taking in both the cysteine and the phenylalanine. Just the 45-base CDR3 DNA is kept, in frame starting at base 1. Sequenced input: PBMCs or T cells enriched from blood (not recorded which). This sequence was found in a woman under 40 who had recovered from COVID-19. The rearrangement combines TRBV28 with TRBJ1-4; 7 central nucleotides agree with TRBD1. The CDR3 sequence is CATLDRRETNEKLFF. Here is the DNA: TGTGCCACCCTGGACAGGAGGGAAACTAATGAAAAACTGTTTTTT.